Below, 14 T cell receptor beta chains from the same sample are listed, as sequenced in a study of cytomegalovirus exposure and HLA in healthy donors. The PCR was carried out with 60 Vbeta primers and 13 Jbeta primers. Only in-frame clones appear in the TCRdb table, and some are missing; sequencing was by immunoSEQ multiplex PCR. The repertoire consists of about 130,000 clones, with roughly 74% occurring once and the leading ten covering roughly 7.3%. Sequenced material: PBMCs. The receptors originated from a male donor in good health and CMV-seronegative.

The chain carries TRBV15 and TRBJ2-5; D might be TRBD1 (6 bases). Germline V CDR1 and CDR2: LNHNV, YYDKDF (reference sequence). CDR3 length: 16 amino acids. Trimming shortened V by 3 bases and J by 5 bases, and 19 bases separated the two germline ends. The CDR3 protein is CATSRGTGTTMETQYF. For the CDR3, the DNA is TGTGCCACCAGCAGGGGGACCGGGACAACTATGGAGACCCAGTACTTC.

The chain carries TRBV7-9 and TRBJ2-7, with a tentative D call TRBD1 (5 bases). The V end lost 3 bases, the J end lost 5 bases, and 14 bases lay between the germline ends. Germline CDR1 SEHNR, CDR2 FQNEAQ (reference sequence). There are 14 residues in the CDR3. The CDR3 loop reads CASSFIQAGNEQYF. DNA of the CDR3: TGTGCCAGCAGCTTTATACAGGCTGGGAACGAGCAGTACTTC.

The chain combines TRBV28 with TRBJ1-1, with TRBD1 as a possible D gene (5 bases). Between the trimmed V and J ends, which lost 4 bases and 10 bases, there was a span of 10 bases. The CDR3 runs 11 residues. CDR1 MDHEN and CDR2 SYDVKM come from the germline V gene. The CDR3 DNA reads as TGTGCCAGCAGTTCCGGGACTCGAGCTTTCTTT. Amino acids: CASSSGTRAFF. The whole variable domain, remainder taken from reference TRBV28 and TRBJ1-1, is DVKVTQSSRYLVKRTGEKVFLECVQDMDHENMFWYRQDPGLGLRLIYFSYDVKMKEKGDIPEGYSVSREKKERFSLILESASTNQTSMYLCASSSGTRAFFGQGTRLTVV.

The chain has TRBV11-2 and TRBJ2-7, with 8 bases fitting TRBD2. Germline lookup yields CDR1 SGHAT and CDR2 FQNNGV. CDR3 length: 15 amino acids. After removal of 6 bases from V and 0 bases from J, the junction contained 7 bases not matched to a gene. The CDR3: CASSLSGASSYEQYF. The CDR3 DNA is TGTGCCAGCAGTCTTAGCGGGGCGTCCTCCTACGAGCAGTACTTC.

This chain links TRBV28 with TRBJ2-6; weak D call: TRBD2 (5 bases). CDR1 is MDHEN and CDR2 is SYDVKM in the germline V gene. V was trimmed by 8 bases and J by 3 bases, leaving 11 bases between them. This CDR3 is built from 14 residues. The CDR3 region is CASERAGGANVLTF. Written as DNA, the CDR3 is TGTGCCAGCGAACGGGCGGGTGGGGCCAACGTCCTGACTTTC.

The V call is TRBV7-2, the J call TRBJ1-2; no clear D. Germline CDR1 is SGHTA and CDR2 is FQGNSA. The CDR3 totals 14 residues. V was trimmed by 5 bases and J by 8 bases, leaving 18 bases between them. CDR3 in DNA: TGTGCCAGCAGCCCCTACGATCCAGCCGGGGGCTACACCTTC. This encodes CASSPYDPAGGYTF.

The V call is TRBV19, the J call TRBJ1-1; weak D call: TRBD1 (5 bases). The V and J ends lost 5 bases and 1 base respectively, with 11 bases between them. Germline CDR1 is LNHDA and CDR2 is SQIVND (reference sequence). The CDR3 is 14 amino acids. The CDR3 DNA sequence: TGTGCCAGTAGTCAGCGGGACCCGAACACTGAAGCTTTCTTT. Translation gives CASSQRDPNTEAFF.

This clone occurred a few times. The chain employs TRBV11-1 and TRBJ2-3; D gene unclear. From germline, CDR1 is SGHAT and CDR2 FQDESV (reference sequence). V lost 3 bases, J lost 6 bases, and 10 bases lay in between. CDR3 length equals 13 residues. CDR3 sequence: CASSLHSGDTQYF. As DNA, the CDR3 is TGTGCCAGCAGCTTGCATTCCGGGGATACGCAGTATTTT.

A single count supports this clone. The rearrangement links TRBV9 to TRBJ2-3; 12 nucleotides agree with TRBD1. The CDR3 is 17 amino acids. Trimming took 2 bases from V and 9 from J; bases not matched to a gene: 13. Germline lookup yields CDR1 SGDLS and CDR2 YYNGEE. The CDR3 nucleotides are TGTGCCAGCAGCGTCCTGGGACAGGGGGCGACCGCTTCGACGCAGTATTTT. The encoded protein is CASSVLGQGATASTQYF.

This chain uses TRBV29-1 with TRBJ2-1; 12 bases map to TRBD2. The CDR3 has 14 residues. Trimming at V came to 6 bases and at J to 2 bases, leaving 2 bases not matched to a gene. Germline CDR1 is SQVTM and CDR2 is ANQGSEA. CDR3 loop: CSVPSGGAYNEQFF. CDR3 sequence (DNA): TGCAGCGTCCCTAGCGGGGGGGCCTACAATGAGCAGTTCTTC.

The V and J genes are TRBV10-3 and TRBJ1-2; 10 positions match TRBD1. From germline, CDR1 is ENHRY and CDR2 SYGVKD. The V and J ends lost 6 bases and 8 bases, in that order; junction bases with no gene match: 6. This CDR3 comprises 13 residues. The CDR3, as DNA: TGTGCCATCAGGGGGACAGGGGATTGGGGCTACACCTTC. Its protein product is CAIRGTGDWGYTF.

This clone was observed once. The rearrangement links TRBV5-1 to TRBJ2-2; 8 positions match TRBD1. CDR1 and CDR2 from the germline V gene are SGHRS and YFSETQ. With 1 base clipped from V and 5 bases from J, the junction kept 13 bases outside the gene matches. The CDR3 is 18 residues long. CDR3 amino acids: CASSLFPRQGWDTGELFF. CDR3 nucleotide sequence: TGCGCCAGCAGCTTGTTTCCGAGACAGGGGTGGGATACCGGGGAGCTGTTTTTT.

V usage is TRBV18 and J usage is TRBJ1-1; D not resolved. This CDR3 is built from 15 residues. CDR1 KGHSH and CDR2 LQKENI come from the germline V gene. Trimming took 3 bases from V and 0 from J, leaving 11 bases between them. The CDR3 region is CASSPSVSLNTEAFF. The CDR3 DNA follows: TGTGCCAGCTCACCTTCAGTATCCTTGAACACTGAAGCTTTCTTT.

The gene calls are TRBV5-1 and TRBJ1-4, with 7 nucleotides matching TRBD1. Germline V gives CDR1 SGHRS, CDR2 YFSETQ. The J segment lost 1 base and the V segment lost 2 bases, leaving 14 bases of the junction unmatched. This CDR3 spans 19 amino acids. The CDR3 coding sequence is TGCGCCAGCAGCTTCTCGACAGGGACTGTCGTTGGAACTAATGAAAAACTGTTTTTT. Its protein product is CASSFSTGTVVGTNEKLFF. Full variable domain (rest looked up from reference TRBV5-1 and TRBJ1-4): KAGVTQTPRYLIKTRGQQVTLSCSPISGHRSVSWYQQTPGQGLQFLFEYFSETQRNKGNFPGRFSGRQFSNSRSEMNVSTLELGDSALYLCASSFSTGTVVGTNEKLFFGSGTQLSVL.